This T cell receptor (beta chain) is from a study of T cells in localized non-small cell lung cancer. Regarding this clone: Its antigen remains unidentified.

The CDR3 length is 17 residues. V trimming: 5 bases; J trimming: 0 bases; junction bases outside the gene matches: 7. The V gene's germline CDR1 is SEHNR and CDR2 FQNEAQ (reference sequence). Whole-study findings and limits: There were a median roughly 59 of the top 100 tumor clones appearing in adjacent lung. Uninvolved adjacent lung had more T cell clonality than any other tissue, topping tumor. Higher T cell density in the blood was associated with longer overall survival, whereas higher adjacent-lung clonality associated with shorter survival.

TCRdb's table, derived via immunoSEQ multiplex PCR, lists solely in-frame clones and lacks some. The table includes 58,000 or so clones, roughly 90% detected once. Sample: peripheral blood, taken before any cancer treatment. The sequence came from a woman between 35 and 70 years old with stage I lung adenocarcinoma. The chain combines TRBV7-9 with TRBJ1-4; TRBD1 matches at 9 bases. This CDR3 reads CASSPDDRGATNEKLFF. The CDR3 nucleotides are TGTGCCAGCAGCCCAGACGACAGGGGGGCAACTAATGAAAAACTGTTTTTT.